This is a list of T cell receptor beta chains from one sample in a study of shared clonotypes between healthy human individuals. Libraries were prepared by immunoSEQ multiplex PCR; TCRdb keeps only in-frame clonotypes and omits some of them. The sample holds over 2 million clones, 90% to 95% seen once. The sequencing sample was made of naive CD4+ T cells sorted from blood. The receptors shown here come from a man aged 18-30 years in good health. The CDR3 runs from the conserved cysteine through the conserved F or W. A D gene is named only where the DNA matches it firmly. Size tells how often a clone was seen (once, few, many) or the class of an expanded clone, and some rows leave it out.

clone_size j_call d_call v_call cdr3_aa cdr3_nt
NA TRBJ1-2 TRBD1 TRBV6-5 CASTATGGNYGYTF TGTGCCAGCACCGCGACAGGGGGCAACTATGGCTACACCTTC
NA TRBJ1-1 NA TRBV2 CASSEEGRLNTEAFF TGTGCCAGCAGTGAGGAGGGTCGGCTGAACACTGAAGCTTTCTTT
NA TRBJ2-7 TRBD1 TRBV5-6 CASSLELTGAYEQYF TGTGCCAGCAGCTTGGAACTGACAGGGGCCTACGAGCAGTACTTC
NA TRBJ1-5 NA TRBV28 CASTTLGQPQHF TGTGCCAGCACCACCCTGGGACAGCCCCAGCATTTT
NA TRBJ2-7 NA TRBV5-1 CASSFDIGTYEQYF TGCGCCAGCAGCTTCGACATAGGGACCTACGAGCAGTACTTC
once TRBJ2-1 TRBD1 TRBV7-6 CASSLDRGNEQFF TGTGCCAGCAGCCTTGACAGGGGCAATGAGCAGTTCTTC
few TRBJ2-2 NA TRBV28 CASSRNTGELFF TGTGCCAGCAGTCGGAACACCGGGGAGCTGTTTTTT
NA TRBJ1-1 NA TRBV6-6 CASSTWDVTEAFF TGTGCCAGCAGCACTTGGGACGTAACTGAAGCTTTCTTT
NA TRBJ2-7 TRBD2 TRBV18 CASSPGLAGPRVSYEQYF TGTGCCAGCTCACCCGGACTAGCGGGGCCAAGAGTGTCCTACGAGCAGTACTTC
NA TRBJ2-3 TRBD2 TRBV5-1 CASSLWRGGTDTQYF TGCGCCAGCAGCTTGTGGCGGGGGGGCACAGATACGCAGTATTTT
NA TRBJ2-1 NA TRBV2 CASRAPGTVYNEQFF TGTGCCAGCAGAGCCCCAGGGACTGTCTACAATGAGCAGTTCTTC
NA TRBJ2-2 TRBD1 TRBV5-8 CASSNQGVNTGELFF TGTGCCAGCAGCAACCAGGGGGTAAACACCGGGGAGCTGTTTTTT
NA TRBJ1-2 NA TRBV10-1 CASSDGLGYGYTF TGCGCCAGCAGTGACGGACTGGGCTATGGCTACACCTTC
NA TRBJ2-1 NA TRBV19 CASSTPSNEQFF TGTGCCAGTAGTACCCCTTCCAATGAGCAGTTCTTC
NA TRBJ1-1 NA TRBV6-6 CASRRALEAFF TGTGCCAGCAGAAGGGCCCTTGAAGCTTTCTTT
NA TRBJ2-7 NA TRBV5-4 CASSFLLGEQYF TGTGCCAGCAGCTTCCTACTAGGCGAGCAGTACTTC
NA TRBJ2-1 NA TRBV9 CASSVIGSGYYNEQFF TGTGCCAGCAGCGTAATCGGTAGCGGTTACTACAATGAGCAGTTCTTC
NA TRBJ1-6 NA TRBV2 CASSGPPGEGYSPLHF TGTGCCAGCAGTGGCCCCCCCGGGGAAGGGTATTCACCCCTCCACTTT
once TRBJ1-5 NA TRBV6-1 CASSDYSNQPQHF TGTGCCAGCAGTGACTACAGCAATCAGCCCCAGCATTTT
NA TRBJ1-5 NA TRBV2 CASSRTVQPQHF TGTGCCAGCAGCCGGACAGTACAGCCCCAGCATTTT
NA TRBJ2-7 TRBD2 TRBV10-3 CAISQVGTSGSYEQYF TGTGCCATCAGCCAAGTCGGGACTAGCGGATCCTACGAGCAGTACTTC
NA TRBJ2-3 TRBD1 TRBV6-5 CASTWRQGTTDTQYF TGTGCCAGCACCTGGCGACAGGGGACGACAGATACGCAGTATTTT
NA TRBJ2-3 TRBD2 TRBV11-2 CASSLDQTGGNTDTQYF TGTGCCAGCAGCTTAGACCAAACGGGGGGGAACACAGATACGCAGTATTTT
NA TRBJ1-4 NA TRBV6-6 CASSLTGQNEKLFF TGTGCCAGCAGCCTGACGGGACAAAATGAAAAACTGTTTTTT
NA TRBJ2-3 NA TRBV11-2 CASSLVRGSTDTQYF TGTGCCAGCAGCTTAGTCCGGGGTAGCACAGATACGCAGTATTTT
NA TRBJ2-3 NA TRBV6-6 CASSYGGTSTDTQYF TGTGCCAGCAGTTACGGTGGTACTAGCACAGATACGCAGTATTTT